The clone carrying this T cell receptor (beta chain) was seen at least ten times. The data were obtained in a study of T cells in Graves' hyperthyroidism and ophthalmopathy. The CDR3 loop spans 14 amino acids. The germline V gene has CDR1 MDHEN and CDR2 SYDVKM. V gave up 7 bases and J gave up 5 bases; unmatched junction bases: 11. What was amplified from RNA transcripts were TCR beta CDR3 regions. Carried out on the TCR CDR3, a first-round RT-PCR used the HTBI primer set. TCRdb reprocessed the multiplex PCR reads via MiXCR and lists one record per CDR3 protein. The profile covers some 720,000 distinct CDR3 sequences, with 16% appearing a single time and roughly 8% taken by the ten largest.

What was sequenced was blood. The chain joins TRBV28 to TRBJ2-7; 7 bases match TRBD2. The receptor was derived from a man between 18 and 29 years old with Graves' hyperthyroidism. The chain's CDR3 is CASKRKRDLDEQYF. In DNA form, the CDR3 reads TGTGCCAGCAAAAGAAAGCGGGATCTTGACGAGCAGTACTTC.